This note documents a single T cell receptor beta chain sequence. Its cognate antigen is unknown. One end of the junction does not line up with germline, which may come from a read error. The data stem from a study of T cells in Graves' hyperthyroidism and ophthalmopathy. Regarding the study as a whole: Most thyroid clonotypes expanded above 0.001 were also detected in blood.

Graves' hyperthyroidism without ophthalmopathy progression within 18 months was termed stable. Together with thyroid ultrasound, orbital computed tomography, serum thyroxine and TRAb, clinical symptoms were used for diagnoses. RNA transcripts gave rise to amplified TCR beta CDR3 regions. First-round RT-PCR targeting the TCR CDR3 was performed with the HTBI primer set. One entry per CDR3 protein, called by TCRdb with MiXCR from the multiplex PCR reads. The table records fewer than 750,000 distinct CDR3 sequences, more than 45% of them present only once. CDR1 is KGHSH and CDR2 is LQKENI in the germline V gene. The CDR3 runs 14 residues.

The rearrangement links TRBV18 to TRBJ1-3; no firm D call. The receptor comes from a woman between 18 and 29 years old with Graves' hyperthyroidism. The sample comprised peripheral blood or thyroid tissue (not recorded which). CDR3 loop: CASSRPNSGNTVYF. DNA of the CDR3: TGTGCCAGCTCAAGGCCGAACTCTGGAAACACCGTATATTTT.